Each of the 21 T cell receptor beta chains below was sequenced from the same sample in a study of blood T cell repertoires in COVID-19. Profiled with immunoSEQ multiplex PCR; TCRdb holds only in-frame clones, not every one. In the table there are about 180,000 clones, roughly 84% of which are singletons. Sequenced input: peripheral blood. All receptors derive from an elderly man with COVID-19, enrolled during active disease.

The rearrangement links TRBV7-2 to TRBJ2-6; D might be TRBD1 (6 bases). The CDR3 length is 16 residues. Trimming removed 5 bases from V and 0 bases from J, with 11 bases in between. Germline V gene sequence: CDR1 SGHTA, CDR2 FQGNSA. CDR3 in DNA: TGTGCCAGCAGCAGAGAGACAGGCTCTGGGGCCAACGTCCTGACTTTC. Translation gives CASSRETGSGANVLTF.

The chain is built from TRBV27 and TRBJ1-4; D is uncertain. V lost 6 bases, J lost 3 bases, and 5 bases lay in between. Per the germline V gene, CDR1 is MNHEY and CDR2 is SMNVEV (reference sequence). The CDR3 runs to 12 residues. The CDR3 sequence: CASRTSNEKLFF. The CDR3 DNA reads as TGTGCCAGCAGAACATCTAATGAAAAACTGTTTTTT.

The genes are TRBV7-3 and TRBJ2-5; 8 bases match TRBD2. CDR3 length equals 14 residues. Germline V gives CDR1 SGHTA, CDR2 FQGTGA. The junction had 5 bases not matched to a gene; V was cut back by 5 bases and J by 3 bases. The CDR3 sequence: CASSPGGTKETQYF. CDR3 DNA: TGTGCCAGCAGCCCGGGGGGGACTAAAGAGACCCAGTACTTC.

The chain has TRBV25-1 and TRBJ2-1, with D perhaps matching TRBD1 (6 bases). CDR1 is MGHDK, CDR2 SYGVNS, per germline. This CDR3 has 11 residues. Between the trimmed V and J ends, which lost 6 bases and 13 bases, there was a span of 13 bases. In DNA, the CDR3 is TGTGCCAGCAGGGGGGCCCTTGGTCAGTTCTTC. Translated: CASRGALGQFF.

The rearrangement uses TRBV6-5 and TRBJ1-2; TRBD1 aligns across 10 bases. After removal of 5 bases from V and 8 bases from J, the junction contained 11 bases not matched to a gene. In germline, CDR1 is MNHEY, CDR2 SVGAGI. The CDR3 is made up of 15 amino acids. In DNA, the CDR3 is TGTGCCAGCAGTCCTGGGGGACAGGGGCGGTGGGGCTACACCTTC. Its translation: CASSPGGQGRWGYTF.

V and J are TRBV15 and TRBJ1-2; 8 positions match TRBD1. CDR1 is LNHNV and CDR2 is YYDKDF in the germline V gene (reference sequence). Losses at the gene ends were 0 bases for V and 5 bases for J; bases not matched to a gene: 5. This CDR3 is 15 amino acids long. The CDR3 nucleotides read TGTGCCACCAGCAGAGAGGCACAGGGGGGGTATGGCTACACCTTC. This sequence encodes CATSREAQGGYGYTF.

The V call is TRBV2, the J call TRBJ1-5, with 7 bases that match TRBD1. J was trimmed by 0 bases and V by 6 bases; bases with no gene match: 8. Germline V gene data show CDR1 as SNHLY and CDR2 as FYNNEI. CDR3 length: 16 residues. CDR3 loop: CASSLGQAPSNQPQHF. For the CDR3, the DNA is TGTGCCAGCAGCTTAGGACAGGCACCTAGCAATCAGCCCCAGCATTTT. Full variable domain (rest looked up from reference TRBV2 and TRBJ1-5): EPEVTQTPSHQVTQMGQEVILRCVPISNHLYFYWYRQILGQKVEFLVSFYNNEISEKSEIFDDQFSVERPDGSNFTLKIRSTKLEDSAMYFCASSLGQAPSNQPQHFGDGTRLSIL.

The CDR3 is CASSSPGLDTDTQYF. The DNA for the CDR3 is TGTGCCAGCAGCTCACCGGGACTAGACACAGATACGCAGTATTTT. The chain joins TRBV11-3 to TRBJ2-3, with 8 bases that match TRBD2. Germline-derived CDR1 and CDR2 are SGHNT and YENEEA. The J segment lost 2 bases and the V segment lost 4 bases, leaving 5 bases of the junction unmatched. The CDR3 contains 15 residues.

V gene TRBV13 combines with J gene TRBJ2-7; 10 bases align to TRBD1. The junction had 6 bases not matched to a gene; V was cut back by 5 bases and J by 2 bases. Germline V lookup: CDR1 PRHDT, CDR2 FYEKMQ (reference sequence). The CDR3 runs 15 residues. This chain's CDR3 is CASSHSGTGAYEQYF. CDR3 DNA sequence: TGTGCCAGCAGCCATTCCGGGACAGGGGCCTACGAGCAGTACTTC. Using reference TRBV13 and TRBJ2-7 for the parts outside the CDR3, the full variable domain is AAGVIQSPRHLIKEKRETATLKCYPIPRHDTVYWYQQGPGQDPQFLISFYEKMQSDKGSIPDRFSAQQFSDYHSELNMSSLELGDSALYFCASSHSGTGAYEQYFGPGTRLTVT.

The chain carries TRBV27 and TRBJ1-3; tentatively, D is TRBD1 (5 bases). CDR3 length: 15 residues. Trimming took off 3 bases at V and 7 bases at J, with 16 bases between the two ends. CDR1 is MNHEY and CDR2 is SMNVEV in the germline V gene (reference sequence). CDR3: CASSLAGGRGNTIYF. Here the CDR3 DNA reads TGTGCCAGCAGTTTGGCCGGGGGGAGGGGCAACACCATATATTTT.

This clone was found a few times. Other DNA sequences in this sample translate to the same CDR3. This rearrangement joins TRBV18 to TRBJ1-1, with D maybe TRBD1 (6 bases). CDR3 length: 13 amino acids. With 4 bases removed from V and 1 base from J, the gap between germline ends came to 7 bases. Germline lookup yields CDR1 KGHSH and CDR2 LQKENI. The CDR3, as DNA: TGTGCCAGCTCACAGGGGGAGAACACTGAAGCTTTCTTT. It encodes CASSQGENTEAFF.

The chain has TRBV18 and TRBJ1-2; tentatively, D is TRBD1 (6 bases). Per germline, CDR1 KGHSH and CDR2 LQKENI. The V gene lost 3 bases and the J gene lost 4 bases, with 18 bases spanning the gap. This CDR3 has 16 amino acids. CDR3 in DNA: TGTGCCAGCTCACCGCTCACAGGGCTAGGGGCCTATGGCTACACCTTC. It encodes CASSPLTGLGAYGYTF.

This chain connects TRBV4-3 to TRBJ2-6; 9 bases line up with TRBD2. The trim removed 1 base at V and 2 bases at J, leaving 3 bases unmatched. The CDR3 length is 17 residues. Germline-derived CDR1 and CDR2 are LGHNA and YSLEER. The CDR3 loop is CASSQVSGGTGANVLTF. As DNA, the CDR3 is TGCGCCAGCAGCCAAGTGAGCGGGGGGACTGGGGCCAACGTCCTGACTTTC.

The chain carries TRBV19 and TRBJ2-2; tentative D call: TRBD2 (7 bases). The CDR3 loop spans 16 amino acids. V lost 5 bases to trimming and J lost 5 bases, with 18 bases between them. Germline V CDR1 and CDR2: LNHDA, SQIVND (reference sequence). The CDR3: CASSSGSGRGTGELFF. CDR3 nucleotide sequence: TGTGCCAGTAGTTCCGGTTCAGGGAGGGGGACCGGGGAGCTGTTTTTT.

V usage is TRBV11-2 and J usage is TRBJ1-1; 10 nucleotides line up with TRBD1. The CDR3 sequence is 16 residues long. After removal of 4 bases from V and 6 bases from J, the junction contained 11 bases not matched to a gene. Germline-derived CDR1 and CDR2 are SGHAT and FQNNGV. DNA for the CDR3: TGTGCCAGCAGCTCGAAATTGACAGGGGGCTCTGCTGAAGCTTTCTTT. Translated: CASSSKLTGGSAEAFF.

The chain links TRBV5-8 to TRBJ2-5; TRBD2 is a possible D gene (5 bases). Germline V lookup: CDR1 SGHTS, CDR2 YDEGEE. The CDR3 length is 14 residues. V lost 2 bases, J lost 5 bases, and 13 bases lay in between. CDR3 residues: CASSLRGIRETQYF. The CDR3 coding sequence is TGTGCCAGCAGCTTACGAGGGATTAGGGAGACCCAGTACTTC.

This clone was recorded once. This sequence joins TRBV2 and TRBJ1-6; TRBD1 agrees at 10 bases. This CDR3 has 15 amino acids. CDR1 is SNHLY, CDR2 FYNNEI, per germline. V lost 5 bases to trimming and J lost 5 bases; unmatched junction nucleotides: 3. CDR3 in amino acids: CASSRQGADNSPLHF. CDR3 DNA sequence: TGTGCCAGCAGTAGACAGGGGGCCGATAATTCACCCCTCCACTTT. Supplemented by reference TRBV2 and TRBJ1-6, the full variable domain reads EPEVTQTPSHQVTQMGQEVILRCVPISNHLYFYWYRQILGQKVEFLVSFYNNEISEKSEIFDDQFSVERPDGSNFTLKIRSTKLEDSAMYFCASSRQGADNSPLHFGNGTRLTVT.

This clone occurred once. The rearrangement links TRBV27 to TRBJ1-2; no firm D call. CDR3 length: 12 residues. Trimming removed 3 bases at V and 8 bases at J, with 10 bases between. Per the germline V gene, CDR1 is MNHEY and CDR2 is SMNVEV (reference sequence). CDR3 sequence (DNA): TGTGCCAGCAGTTTCAGGAATCGAGGCTACACCTTC. As protein: CASSFRNRGYTF.

J is TRBJ1-2 and V is TRBV5-5, with D possibly being TRBD1 (6 bases). Trimming took 3 bases from V and 8 from J, leaving 14 bases between them. CDR1 and CDR2 (germline): SGHKS, YYEKEE (reference sequence). The CDR3 runs to 13 residues. CDR3 loop: CASSWATRGGYTF. The DNA of the CDR3 is TGTGCCAGCAGCTGGGCAACCAGGGGAGGCTACACCTTC.

The chain joins TRBV9 to TRBJ2-1; TRBD1 matches 11 bases. CDR3 size: 16 residues. Losses at the gene ends were 0 bases for V and 8 bases for J; bases not matched to a gene: 7. Germline lookup yields CDR1 SGDLS and CDR2 YYNGEE. CDR3: CASSVATRTGGDEQFF. In nucleotides, the CDR3 is TGTGCCAGCAGCGTAGCTACTAGGACAGGGGGCGATGAGCAGTTCTTC. Supplemented by reference TRBV9 and TRBJ2-1, the full variable domain reads DSGVTQTPKHLITATGQRVTLRCSPRSGDLSVYWYQQSLDQGLQFLIQYYNGEERAKGNILERFSAQQFPDLHSELNLSSLELGDSALYFCASSVATRTGGDEQFFGPGTRLTVL.

The chain combines TRBV2 with TRBJ2-7; D is uncertain. The CDR3 spans 12 residues. Trimming shortened V by 6 bases and J by 3 bases, and 9 bases separated the two germline ends. CDR1 is SNHLY, CDR2 FYNNEI, per germline. CDR3 nucleotides: TGTGCCAGCAGGGGCGAAGTCTACGAGCAGTACTTC. It specifies CASRGEVYEQYF.